The text below deals with one TCR beta chain. Method: immunoSEQ multiplex PCR; TCRdb's copy keeps in-frame clones and lacks some. The table shows 70,000 to 80,000 clones, with 82% occurring only once. The data were obtained in a study of blood T cell repertoires in COVID-19. As for the study in general: The samples span acute and convalescent COVID-19 from the United States, Italy and Spain.

CDR3 length: 13 residues. V lost 4 bases and J lost 9, with 12 bases in between. Germline CDR1 reads SEHNR; CDR2 reads FQNEAQ (reference sequence). V and J are TRBV7-9 and TRBJ2-2, with D unclear. Input material: peripheral blood. This sequence was found in a woman older than 75 with acute or convalescent COVID-19. The CDR3 region has the DNA TGTGCCAGCAGCTCGAATAGAAACCGGGAGCTGTTTTTT. Translation gives CASSSNRNRELFF.